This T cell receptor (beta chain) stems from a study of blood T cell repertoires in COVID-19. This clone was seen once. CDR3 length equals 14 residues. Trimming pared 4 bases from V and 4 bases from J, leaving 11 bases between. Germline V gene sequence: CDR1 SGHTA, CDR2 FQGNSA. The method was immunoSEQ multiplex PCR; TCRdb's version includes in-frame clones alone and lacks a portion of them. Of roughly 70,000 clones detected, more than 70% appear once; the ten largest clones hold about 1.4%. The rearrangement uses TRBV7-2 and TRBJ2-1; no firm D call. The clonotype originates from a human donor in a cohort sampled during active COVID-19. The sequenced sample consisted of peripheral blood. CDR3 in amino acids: CASSSAPGYNEQFF. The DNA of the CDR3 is TGTGCCAGCAGCTCAGCCCCAGGTTACAATGAGCAGTTCTTC.